Here is one T cell receptor beta chain with its context. Its specificity is not known. In patients chosen for sequencing, flow cytometry had shown CD8+CD57+ cell expansion. This entry comes from a study of CD8+CD57+ T cells in acquired aplastic anemia. Study results and limitations: Shared by patients and controls, 25 to 30 CD8+ CDR3s were abundant in patients.

Genomic DNA templated the TCR beta VDJ and CDR3 profiling. Via MiXCR, TCRdb re-called the reads, giving one row per CDR3 protein. The sample holds about 150,000 distinct CDR3 sequences; roughly 49% are singletons and the top ten take around 12%. The CDR3 contains 13 residues. Germline values: CDR1 ENHRY, CDR2 SYGVKD. Trimming cost V 11 bases and J 3 bases; bases outside gene matches: 4. The sequence derives from a human donor with aplastic anemia. Sequences were obtained from sorted CD4+, CD8+, or CD8+CD57+ T cells (not recorded which) from PBMCs. J is TRBJ1-6 and V is TRBV10-3, with TRBD1 matching over 7 bases. The CDR3 sequence: CAGRTGYNSPLHF. For the CDR3, the DNA is TGTGCCGGCCGGACAGGCTATAATTCACCCCTCCACTTT.